This note documents a single T cell receptor (beta chain) sequence. The method was immunoSEQ multiplex PCR; TCRdb's version includes in-frame clones alone and lacks a portion of them. The data hold roughly 250,000 clones, with roughly 70% observed a single time. The data were taken from a study of cytotoxic CD8 clonotypes in ibrutinib-treated CLL. Germline V gives CDR1 LNHDA, CDR2 SQIVND (reference sequence). V was trimmed by 7 bases and J by 4 bases, leaving 17 bases between them. The CDR3 covers 15 residues. The genes are TRBV19 and TRBJ2-1; D unclear. Source: PBMCs, taken after 24 months of ibrutinib treatment. The sequence derives from a human donor with chronic lymphocytic leukemia. The CDR3 bases are TGTGCCAGTACGACTTGGGGATCAAGATACAATGAGCAGTTCTTC. Protein: CASTTWGSRYNEQFF.